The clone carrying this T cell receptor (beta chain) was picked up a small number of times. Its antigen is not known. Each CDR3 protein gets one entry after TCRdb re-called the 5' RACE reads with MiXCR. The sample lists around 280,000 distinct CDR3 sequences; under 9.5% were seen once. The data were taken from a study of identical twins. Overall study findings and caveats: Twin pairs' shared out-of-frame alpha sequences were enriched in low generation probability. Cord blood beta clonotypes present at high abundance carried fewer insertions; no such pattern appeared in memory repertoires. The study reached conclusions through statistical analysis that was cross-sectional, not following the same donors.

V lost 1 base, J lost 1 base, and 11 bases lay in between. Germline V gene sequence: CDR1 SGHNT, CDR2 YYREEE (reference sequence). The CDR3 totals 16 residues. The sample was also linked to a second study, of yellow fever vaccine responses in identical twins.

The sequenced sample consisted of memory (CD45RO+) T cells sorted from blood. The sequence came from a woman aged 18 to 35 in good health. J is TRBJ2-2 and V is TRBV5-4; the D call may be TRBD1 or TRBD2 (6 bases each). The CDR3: CASSLPGAMNTGELFF. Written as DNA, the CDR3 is TGTGCCAGCAGCTTGCCGGGGGCGATGAACACCGGGGAGCTGTTTTTT.